The entry that follows covers one T cell receptor (beta chain) sequence. As originally analysed: Amplification of reference gene primers was used by the study to estimate nucleated cell counts. Clones were read by immunoSEQ multiplex PCR, and TCRdb kept only the in-frame ones, dropping some. For V, J and clone size, that table is used; D and trimming come from the DNA. The sample includes some 97,000 clones, approximately 90% of them seen just once. V lost 3 bases to trimming and J lost 6 bases, with 9 bases between them. The CDR3 runs 13 residues. The V gene's germline CDR1 is MNHNS and CDR2 SASEGT. The data stem from a study of blood T cell repertoires in COVID-19.

The chain couples TRBV6-1 to TRBJ1-5, with TRBD1 as a possible D gene (5 bases). Sequenced material: peripheral blood. This receptor was obtained from a man in his fifties with active COVID-19. CDR3 nucleotides: TGTGCCAGCAGTGATCGACAGTTTCAGCCCCAGCATTTT. Its translation is CASSDRQFQPQHF.